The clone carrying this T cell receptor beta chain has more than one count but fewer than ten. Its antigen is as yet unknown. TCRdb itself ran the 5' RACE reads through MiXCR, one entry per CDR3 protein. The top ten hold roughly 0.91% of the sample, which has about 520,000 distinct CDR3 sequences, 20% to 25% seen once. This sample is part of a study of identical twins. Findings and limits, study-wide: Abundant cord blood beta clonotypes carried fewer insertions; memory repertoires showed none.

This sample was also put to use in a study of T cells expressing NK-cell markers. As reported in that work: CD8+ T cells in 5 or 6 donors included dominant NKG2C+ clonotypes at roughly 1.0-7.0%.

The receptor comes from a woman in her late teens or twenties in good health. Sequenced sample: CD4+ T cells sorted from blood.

The CDR3 region has the DNA TGCGCCAGCAGTGAGCTAGCGGGAGCCCCCGAGCAGTACTTC. Translating gives CASSELAGAPEQYF. The rearrangement joins TRBV10-1 to TRBJ2-7, with 10 bases aligning to TRBD2. The V gene end was trimmed by 2 bases and the J gene end by 6 bases; junction bases not matched to a gene: 4. The CDR3 contains 14 residues. CDR1 and CDR2 from the germline V gene are WNHNN and SYGVQD (reference sequence).